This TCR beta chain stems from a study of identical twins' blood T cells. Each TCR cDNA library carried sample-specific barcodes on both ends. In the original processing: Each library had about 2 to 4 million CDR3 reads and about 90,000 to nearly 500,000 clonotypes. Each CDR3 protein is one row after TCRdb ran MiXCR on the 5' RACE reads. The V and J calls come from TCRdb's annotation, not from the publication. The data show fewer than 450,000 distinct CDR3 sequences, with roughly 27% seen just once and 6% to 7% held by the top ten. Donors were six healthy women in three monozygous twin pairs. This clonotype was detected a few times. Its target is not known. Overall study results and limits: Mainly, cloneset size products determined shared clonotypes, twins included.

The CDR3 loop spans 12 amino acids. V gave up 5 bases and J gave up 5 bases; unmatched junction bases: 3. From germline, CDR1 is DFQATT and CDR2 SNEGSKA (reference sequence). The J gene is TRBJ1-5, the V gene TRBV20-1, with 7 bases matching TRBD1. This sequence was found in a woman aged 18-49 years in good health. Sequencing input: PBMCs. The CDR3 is CSARQGDQPQHF. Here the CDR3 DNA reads TGCAGTGCTCGACAGGGAGATCAGCCCCAGCATTTT.